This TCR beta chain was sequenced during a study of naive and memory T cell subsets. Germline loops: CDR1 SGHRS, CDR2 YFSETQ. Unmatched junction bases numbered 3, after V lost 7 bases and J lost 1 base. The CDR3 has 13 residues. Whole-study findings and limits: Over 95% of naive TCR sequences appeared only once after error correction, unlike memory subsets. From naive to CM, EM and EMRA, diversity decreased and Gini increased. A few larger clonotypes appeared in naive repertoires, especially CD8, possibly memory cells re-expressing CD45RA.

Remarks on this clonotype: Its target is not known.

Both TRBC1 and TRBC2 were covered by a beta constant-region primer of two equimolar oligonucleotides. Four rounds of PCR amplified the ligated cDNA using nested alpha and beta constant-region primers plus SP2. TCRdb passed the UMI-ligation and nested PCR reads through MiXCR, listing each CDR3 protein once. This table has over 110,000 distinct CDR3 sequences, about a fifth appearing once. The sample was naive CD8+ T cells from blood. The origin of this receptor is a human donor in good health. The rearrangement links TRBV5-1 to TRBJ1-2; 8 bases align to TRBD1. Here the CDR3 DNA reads TGCGCCAGCGGACAGGGATATAACTATGGCTACACCTTC. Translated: CASGQGYNYGYTF.